Shown below are 15 T cell receptor beta chains from a single sample sequenced in a study of blood T cell repertoires in COVID-19. Clones were sequenced by immunoSEQ multiplex PCR, and TCRdb holds only the in-frame ones, with some missing. The table lists 250,000 to 400,000 clones, over 85% of them singletons. Sample: PBMCs or T cells enriched from blood (not recorded which). These receptors all stem from a man between 60 and 70 years old who had recovered from COVID-19.

This chain links TRBV9 with TRBJ1-4; maybe TRBD1 (5 bases). This CDR3 region has 15 residues. Trimming pared 0 bases from V and 4 bases from J, leaving 10 bases between. Germline CDR1 SGDLS, CDR2 YYNGEE. The CDR3 sequence: CASSVGAGLNEKLFF. In DNA, the CDR3 is TGTGCCAGCAGCGTAGGCGCGGGGCTTAATGAAAAACTGTTTTTT. Full variable domain (missing parts from reference TRBV9 and TRBJ1-4): DSGVTQTPKHLITATGQRVTLRCSPRSGDLSVYWYQQSLDQGLQFLIQYYNGEERAKGNILERFSAQQFPDLHSELNLSSLELGDSALYFCASSVGAGLNEKLFFGSGTQLSVL.

CDR3 sequence reads: CASRKGAGGASGLFF. The DNA for the CDR3 is TGTGCCAGCAGAAAAGGGGCAGGGGGCGCTTCCGGACTGTTTTTT. This chain links TRBV7-9 with TRBJ1-4; 8 nucleotides agree with TRBD1. V dropped 6 bases and J dropped 13; count of bases not matched to a gene: 16. Germline V gene lookup returns CDR1 SEHNR and CDR2 FQNEAQ (reference sequence). The CDR3 sequence is 15 residues long.

The V gene is TRBV6-5, the J gene TRBJ2-3, with a tentative D call TRBD1 (6 bases). Trimming removed 2 bases from V and 11 bases from J, with 14 bases in between. Germline lookup yields CDR1 MNHEY and CDR2 SVGAGI. The CDR3 contains 13 residues. The CDR3 sequence is CASSYAETGQQYF. CDR3 bases: TGTGCCAGCAGTTACGCCGAAACGGGACAGCAGTATTTT.

The V call is TRBV7-2, the J call TRBJ1-1; D may be TRBD1 (6 bases). The germline gives CDR1 SGHTA, CDR2 FQGNSA. This CDR3 is built from 15 residues. V lost 5 bases and J lost 1, with 14 bases in between. Here the CDR3 reads CASSARDTENTEAFF. In DNA, the CDR3 is TGTGCCAGCAGCGCCCGGGACACTGAGAACACTGAAGCTTTCTTT.

V usage is TRBV29-1 and J usage is TRBJ2-7, with D possibly matching TRBD1 (6 bases). Germline loops: CDR1 SQVTM, CDR2 ANQGSEA. The CDR3 totals 12 residues. V lost 3 bases to trimming and J lost 1 base, with 7 bases between them. The CDR3 DNA is TGCAGCGTTGATACAGGGTCCTACGAGCAGTACTTC. Translated, it gives CSVDTGSYEQYF.

CDR3 sequence (DNA): TGTGCCAGCAGTGGTGGGAGGAGATCTGGAAACACCATATATTTT. Translating it yields CASSGGRRSGNTIYF. The chain has TRBV2 and TRBJ1-3, with D hard to call. From germline, CDR1 is SNHLY and CDR2 FYNNEI. The CDR3 covers 15 residues. Trimming removed 4 bases from V and 1 base from J, with 11 bases in between. The full variable domain, in which reference TRBV2 and TRBJ1-3 provide the parts outside the CDR3, is EPEVTQTPSHQVTQMGQEVILRCVPISNHLYFYWYRQILGQKVEFLVSFYNNEISEKSEIFDDQFSVERPDGSNFTLKIRSTKLEDSAMYFCASSGGRRSGNTIYFGEGSWLTVV.

This chain uses TRBV19 with TRBJ2-7; TRBD2 is a possible D gene (5 bases). The CDR3 covers 15 residues. Germline CDR1 and CDR2: LNHDA and SQIVND (reference sequence). V dropped 4 bases and J dropped 4 bases, with 17 bases sitting between them. The CDR3 sequence: CASSTARLAGYEQYF. The CDR3 DNA reads TGTGCCAGTAGTACAGCTCGTCTAGCTGGATACGAGCAGTACTTC.

The genes are TRBV7-2 and TRBJ2-5; D may be TRBD1 (5 bases). Germline V CDR1 and CDR2: SGHTA, FQGNSA. The germline V and J ends were trimmed by 5 bases and 2 bases, with 12 bases remaining between them. The CDR3 spans 14 residues. CDR3 in amino acids: CASSPVGQQETQYF. The DNA of the CDR3 is TGTGCCAGCAGCCCAGTGGGGCAGCAAGAGACCCAGTACTTC.

The chain recombines TRBV27 with TRBJ2-7, with D possibly being TRBD2 (6 bases). Trimming took off 2 bases at V and 0 bases at J, with 11 bases between the two ends. Germline CDR1 reads MNHEY; CDR2 reads SMNVEV (reference sequence). The CDR3 has 15 amino acids. For the CDR3, the DNA is TGTGCCAGCAGTTTAATTGGCGGGGCCTCCTACGAGCAGTACTTC. This encodes CASSLIGGASYEQYF.

As DNA, the CDR3 is TGTGCCAGTAGTATTCTCACTAGCGGGGAGCTAGCCAAAAACATTCAGTACTTC. Translation: CASSILTSGELAKNIQYF. The gene calls are TRBV19 and TRBJ2-4; 10 positions agree with TRBD2. V trimming: 3 bases; J trimming: 0 bases; junction bases outside the gene matches: 8. Per the germline V gene, CDR1 is LNHDA and CDR2 is SQIVND (reference sequence). The CDR3 totals 18 residues.

This chain joins TRBV6-6 and TRBJ1-2; D gene ambiguous. This CDR3 comprises 13 residues. Trimming took 2 bases from V and 5 from J, leaving 9 bases between them. The germline V gene encodes CDR1 MNHNY and CDR2 SVGAGI (reference sequence). The CDR3 region is CASSYQREYGYTF. CDR3 in DNA: TGTGCCAGCAGTTACCAACGGGAGTATGGCTACACCTTC.

The chain links TRBV24-1 to TRBJ1-5; D is perhaps TRBD1 (5 bases). Per the germline V gene, CDR1 is KGHDR and CDR2 is SFDVKD. Trimming took 4 bases from V and 4 from J, leaving 16 bases between them. The CDR3 extends over 16 amino acids. The CDR3 DNA reads as TGTGCCACCAGTGACCGCGGGACGGGAGGGAATCAGCCCCAGCATTTT. This codes for CATSDRGTGGNQPQHF.

In regard to this clone: In the same sample, other DNA sequences code for this CDR3. The chain uses TRBV5-1 and TRBJ1-1; D not certain. Germline CDR1 and CDR2: SGHRS and YFSETQ. This CDR3 is 13 amino acids long. V was cut by 0 bases and J by 1 base, with 4 bases left in between. DNA for the CDR3: TGCGCCAGCAGCTTGGTGCGGAACACTGAAGCTTTCTTT. Its protein product is CASSLVRNTEAFF. Using reference TRBV5-1 and TRBJ1-1 for the parts outside the CDR3, the full variable domain is KAGVTQTPRYLIKTRGQQVTLSCSPISGHRSVSWYQQTPGQGLQFLFEYFSETQRNKGNFPGRFSGRQFSNSRSEMNVSTLELGDSALYLCASSLVRNTEAFFGQGTRLTVV.

The rearrangement uses TRBV7-2 and TRBJ2-3; tentative D call: TRBD1 (6 bases). CDR1 and CDR2 from the germline V gene are SGHTA and FQGNSA. The CDR3 sequence is 14 residues long. V gave up 2 bases and J gave up 2 bases, with 8 bases separating them. The CDR3 DNA reads as TGTGCCAGCAGCTTACGACAGGCCACAGATACGCAGTATTTT. Amino acids: CASSLRQATDTQYF.

The rearrangement joins TRBV12-5 to TRBJ1-1; D possibly corresponds to TRBD1 (6 bases). Trimming removed 5 bases from V and 7 bases from J, with 11 bases in between. Germline CDR1 is LGHNT and CDR2 is FRNRAP. There are 12 residues in the CDR3. CDR3 nucleotide sequence: TGTGCTAGTGGTCAGGGGCGGATTGAAGCTTTCTTT. It codes for CASGQGRIEAFF.